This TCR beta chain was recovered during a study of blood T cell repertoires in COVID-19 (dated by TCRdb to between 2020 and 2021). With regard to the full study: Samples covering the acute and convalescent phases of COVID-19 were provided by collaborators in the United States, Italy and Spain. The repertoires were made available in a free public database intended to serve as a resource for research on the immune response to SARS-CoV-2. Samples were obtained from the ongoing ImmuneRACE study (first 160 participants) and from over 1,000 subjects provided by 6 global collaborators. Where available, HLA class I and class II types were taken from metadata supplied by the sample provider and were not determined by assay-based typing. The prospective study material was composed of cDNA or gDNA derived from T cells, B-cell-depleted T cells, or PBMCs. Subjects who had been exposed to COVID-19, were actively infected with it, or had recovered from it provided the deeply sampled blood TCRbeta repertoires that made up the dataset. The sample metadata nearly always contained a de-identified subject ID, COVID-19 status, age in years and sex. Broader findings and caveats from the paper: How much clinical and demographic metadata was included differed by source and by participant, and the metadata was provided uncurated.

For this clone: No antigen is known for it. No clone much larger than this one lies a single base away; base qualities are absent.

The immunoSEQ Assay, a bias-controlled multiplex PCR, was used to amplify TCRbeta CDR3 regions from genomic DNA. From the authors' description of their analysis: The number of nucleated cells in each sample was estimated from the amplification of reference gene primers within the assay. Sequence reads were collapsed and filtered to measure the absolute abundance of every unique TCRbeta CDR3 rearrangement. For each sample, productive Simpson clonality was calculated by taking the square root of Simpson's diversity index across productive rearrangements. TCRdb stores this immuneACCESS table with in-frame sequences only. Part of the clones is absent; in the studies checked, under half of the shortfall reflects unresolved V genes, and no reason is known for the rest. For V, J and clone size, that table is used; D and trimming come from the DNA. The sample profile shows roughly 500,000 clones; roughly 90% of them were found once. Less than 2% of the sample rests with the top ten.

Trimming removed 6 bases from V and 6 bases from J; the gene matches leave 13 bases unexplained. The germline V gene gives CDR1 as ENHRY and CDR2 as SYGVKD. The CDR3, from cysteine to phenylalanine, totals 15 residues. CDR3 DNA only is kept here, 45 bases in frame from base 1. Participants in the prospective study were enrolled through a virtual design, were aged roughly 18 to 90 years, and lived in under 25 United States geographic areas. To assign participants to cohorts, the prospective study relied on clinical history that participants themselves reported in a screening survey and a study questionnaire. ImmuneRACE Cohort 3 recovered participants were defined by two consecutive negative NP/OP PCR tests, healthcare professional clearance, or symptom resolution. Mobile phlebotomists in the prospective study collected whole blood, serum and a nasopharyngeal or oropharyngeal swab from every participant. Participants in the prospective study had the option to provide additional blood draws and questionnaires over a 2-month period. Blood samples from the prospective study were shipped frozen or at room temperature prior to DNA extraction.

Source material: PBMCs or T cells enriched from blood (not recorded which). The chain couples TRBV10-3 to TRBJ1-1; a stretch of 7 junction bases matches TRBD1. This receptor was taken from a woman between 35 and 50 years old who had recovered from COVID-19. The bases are TGTGCCATCAGCGACCACGACAGGGTGGGCGCTGAAGCTTTCTTT. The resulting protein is CAISDHDRVGAEAFF.